This TCR beta chain was obtained from a study of T-cell memory formation after mild COVID-19. On the study more broadly: TCR clusters were largely donor specific. Study results and limitations: That cross-reactive memory joined was suggested by some responding clones appearing in pre-infection memory.

Only a few counts were recorded for this clonotype. Its target is unknown. TCRdb itself ran the 5' RACE reads through MiXCR, one entry per CDR3 protein. Of roughly 320,000 distinct CDR3 sequences listed, 28% are singletons. This CDR3 comprises 14 residues. V lost 1 base to trimming and J lost 4 bases, with 11 bases between them. In germline, CDR1 is LGHDT, CDR2 YNNKEL (reference sequence). What was sequenced was PBMCs or a T cell subset sorted from them (not recorded which). The chain employs TRBV3-1 and TRBJ2-7; D is unresolved. This sequence was found in an adult woman who had mild COVID-19 (a few samples of this study predate the infection). Cell type and time point are not known. CDR3 coding DNA: TGTGCCAGCAGCCAAGTGGCCAGCGATTACGAGCAGTACTTC. This translates into CASSQVASDYEQYF.